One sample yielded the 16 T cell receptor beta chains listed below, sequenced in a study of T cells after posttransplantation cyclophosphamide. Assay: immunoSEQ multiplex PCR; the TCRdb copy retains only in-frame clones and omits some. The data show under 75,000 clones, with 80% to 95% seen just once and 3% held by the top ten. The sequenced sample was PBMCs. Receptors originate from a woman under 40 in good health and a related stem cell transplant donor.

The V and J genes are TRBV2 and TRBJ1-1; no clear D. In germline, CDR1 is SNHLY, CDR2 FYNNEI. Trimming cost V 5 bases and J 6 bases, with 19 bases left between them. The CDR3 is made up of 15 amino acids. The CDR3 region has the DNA TGTGCCAGCAGTCCGTCAGGATTTCATTTGCCTGAAGCTTTCTTT. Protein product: CASSPSGFHLPEAFF.

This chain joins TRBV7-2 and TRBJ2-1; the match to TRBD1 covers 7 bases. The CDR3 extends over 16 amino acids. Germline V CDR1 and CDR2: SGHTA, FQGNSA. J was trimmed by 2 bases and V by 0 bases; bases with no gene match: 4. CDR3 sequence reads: CASSLAGGAPYNEQFF. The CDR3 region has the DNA TGTGCCAGCAGCTTAGCAGGGGGCGCACCCTACAATGAGCAGTTCTTC.

The CDR3 DNA reads as TGCGCCAGCAGCCAAGAGGGGCGAAATGGCTACACCTTC. This encodes CASSQEGRNGYTF. The chain has TRBV4-3 and TRBJ1-2; tentatively, D is TRBD1 (5 bases). With 0 bases removed from V and 6 bases from J, the gap between germline ends came to 8 bases. CDR3 size: 13 residues. Germline CDR1 reads LGHNA; CDR2 reads YSLEER.

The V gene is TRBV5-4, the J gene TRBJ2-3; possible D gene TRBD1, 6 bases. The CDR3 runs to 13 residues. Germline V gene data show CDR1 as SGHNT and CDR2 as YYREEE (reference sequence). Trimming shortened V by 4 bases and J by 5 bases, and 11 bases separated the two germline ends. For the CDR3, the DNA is TGTGCCAGCAGCAAACCAGGGGAAGATACGCAGTATTTT. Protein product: CASSKPGEDTQYF.

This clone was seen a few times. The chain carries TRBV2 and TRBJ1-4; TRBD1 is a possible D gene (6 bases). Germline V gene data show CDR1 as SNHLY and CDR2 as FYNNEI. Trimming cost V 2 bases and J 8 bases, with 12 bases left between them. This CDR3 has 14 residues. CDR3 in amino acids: CASSERDTGEKLFF. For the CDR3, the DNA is TGTGCCAGCAGTGAAAGGGATACAGGGGAAAAACTGTTTTTT.

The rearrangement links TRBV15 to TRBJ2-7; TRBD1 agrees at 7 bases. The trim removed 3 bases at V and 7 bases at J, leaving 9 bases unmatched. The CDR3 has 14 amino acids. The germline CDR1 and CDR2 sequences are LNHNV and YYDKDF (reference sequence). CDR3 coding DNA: TGTGCCACCAGCAGGGACTTTAACAGGGGTGAGCAGTACTTC. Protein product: CATSRDFNRGEQYF.

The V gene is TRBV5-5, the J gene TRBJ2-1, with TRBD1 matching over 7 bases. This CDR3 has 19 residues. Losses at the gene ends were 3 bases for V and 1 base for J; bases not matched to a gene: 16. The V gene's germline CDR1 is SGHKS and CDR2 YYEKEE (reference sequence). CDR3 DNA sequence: TGTGCCAGCAGCTACCAGCGCTACCACACAGGGGAATCCTACAATGAGCAGTTCTTC. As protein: CASSYQRYHTGESYNEQFF.

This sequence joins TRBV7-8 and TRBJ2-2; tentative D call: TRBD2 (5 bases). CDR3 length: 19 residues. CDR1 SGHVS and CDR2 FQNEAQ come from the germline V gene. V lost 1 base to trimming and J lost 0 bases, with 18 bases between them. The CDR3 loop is CASSLVVRRAVPNTGELFF. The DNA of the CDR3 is TGTGCCAGCAGCTTAGTAGTCAGGCGGGCAGTTCCGAACACCGGGGAGCTGTTTTTT.

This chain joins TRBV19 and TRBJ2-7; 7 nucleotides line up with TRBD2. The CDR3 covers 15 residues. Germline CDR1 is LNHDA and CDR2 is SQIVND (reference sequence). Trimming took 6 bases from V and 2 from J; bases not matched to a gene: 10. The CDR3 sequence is CASRSGGGRPYEQYF. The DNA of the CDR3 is TGTGCCAGTAGATCGGGCGGGGGACGCCCCTACGAGCAGTACTTC.

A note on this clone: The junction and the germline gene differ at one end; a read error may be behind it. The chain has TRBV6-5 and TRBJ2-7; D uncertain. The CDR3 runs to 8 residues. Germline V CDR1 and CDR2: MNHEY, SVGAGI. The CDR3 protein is CASTPRGF. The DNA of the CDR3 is TGTGCCAGCACCCCGAGAGGCTTC.

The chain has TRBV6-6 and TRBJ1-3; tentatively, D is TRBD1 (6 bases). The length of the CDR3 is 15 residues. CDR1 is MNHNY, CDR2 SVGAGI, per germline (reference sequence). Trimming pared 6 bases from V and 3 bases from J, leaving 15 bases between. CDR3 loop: CASRPTGLVGNTIYF. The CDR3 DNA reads TGTGCCAGCAGGCCTACAGGGTTGGTTGGAAACACCATATATTTT.

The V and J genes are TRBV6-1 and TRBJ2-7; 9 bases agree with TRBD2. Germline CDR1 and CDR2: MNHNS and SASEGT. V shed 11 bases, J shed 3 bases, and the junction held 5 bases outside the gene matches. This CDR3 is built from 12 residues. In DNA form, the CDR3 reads TGTGCCGTCGGGCGGGGGGGCTACGAGCAGTACTTC. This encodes CAVGRGGYEQYF.

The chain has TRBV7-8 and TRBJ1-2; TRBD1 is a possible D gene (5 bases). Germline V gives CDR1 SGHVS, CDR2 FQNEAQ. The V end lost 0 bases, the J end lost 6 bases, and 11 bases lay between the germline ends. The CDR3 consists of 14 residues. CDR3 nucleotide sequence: TGTGCCAGCAGCTTAGCGCTCAGGGCTGATGGCTACACCTTC. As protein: CASSLALRADGYTF. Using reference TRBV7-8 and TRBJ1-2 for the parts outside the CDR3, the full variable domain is GAGVSQSPRYKVAKRGQDVALRCDPISGHVSLFWYQQALGQGPEFLTYFQNEAQLDKSGLPSDRFFAERPEGSVSTLKIQRTQQEDSAVYLCASSLALRADGYTFGSGTRLTVV.

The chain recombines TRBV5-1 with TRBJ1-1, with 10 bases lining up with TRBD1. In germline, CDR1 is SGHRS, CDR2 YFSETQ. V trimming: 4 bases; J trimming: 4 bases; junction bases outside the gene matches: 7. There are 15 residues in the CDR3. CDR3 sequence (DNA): TGCGCCAGCAGCCCCAGACAGGGGGCGGCCACTGAAGCTTTCTTT. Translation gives CASSPRQGAATEAFF.

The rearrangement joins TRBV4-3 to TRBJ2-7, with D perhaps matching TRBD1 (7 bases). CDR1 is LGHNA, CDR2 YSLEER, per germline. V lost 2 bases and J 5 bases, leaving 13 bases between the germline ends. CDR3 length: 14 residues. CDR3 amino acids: CASSQMTGRHEQYF. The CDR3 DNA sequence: TGCGCCAGCAGCCAAATGACAGGGAGGCACGAGCAGTACTTC.

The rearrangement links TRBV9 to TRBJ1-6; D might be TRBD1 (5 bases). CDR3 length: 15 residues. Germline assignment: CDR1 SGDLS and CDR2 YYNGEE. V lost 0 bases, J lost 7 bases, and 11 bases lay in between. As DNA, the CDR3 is TGTGCCAGCAGCGTAGGGCCGGACAAAAATTCACCCCTCCACTTT. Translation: CASSVGPDKNSPLHF.